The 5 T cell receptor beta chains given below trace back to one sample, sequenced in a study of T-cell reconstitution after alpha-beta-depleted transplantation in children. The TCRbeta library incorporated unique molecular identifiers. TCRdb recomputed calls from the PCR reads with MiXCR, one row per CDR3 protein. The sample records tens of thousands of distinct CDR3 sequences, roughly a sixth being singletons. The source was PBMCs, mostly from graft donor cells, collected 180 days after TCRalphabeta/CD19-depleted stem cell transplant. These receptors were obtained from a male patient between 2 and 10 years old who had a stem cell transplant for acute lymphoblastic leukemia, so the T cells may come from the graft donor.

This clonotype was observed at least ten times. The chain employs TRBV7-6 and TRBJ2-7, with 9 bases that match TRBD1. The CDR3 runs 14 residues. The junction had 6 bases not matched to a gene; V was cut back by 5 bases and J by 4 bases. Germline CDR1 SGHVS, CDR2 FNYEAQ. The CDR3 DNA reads TGTGCCAGCAGCCCGGAGACAGGGGGGTACGAGCAGTACTTC. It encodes CASSPETGGYEQYF.

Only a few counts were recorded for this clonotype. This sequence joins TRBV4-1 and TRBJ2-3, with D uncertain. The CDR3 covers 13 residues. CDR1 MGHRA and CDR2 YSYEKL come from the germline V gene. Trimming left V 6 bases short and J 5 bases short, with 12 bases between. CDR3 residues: CASSLMWEDTQYF. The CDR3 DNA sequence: TGCGCCAGCAGTCTGATGTGGGAAGATACGCAGTATTTT.

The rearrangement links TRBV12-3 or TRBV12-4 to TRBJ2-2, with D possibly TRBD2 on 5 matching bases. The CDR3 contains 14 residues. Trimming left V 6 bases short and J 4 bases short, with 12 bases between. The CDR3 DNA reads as TGTGCCAGCAGCCCTACTAGGATCACCGGGGAGCTGTTTTTT. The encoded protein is CASSPTRITGELFF.

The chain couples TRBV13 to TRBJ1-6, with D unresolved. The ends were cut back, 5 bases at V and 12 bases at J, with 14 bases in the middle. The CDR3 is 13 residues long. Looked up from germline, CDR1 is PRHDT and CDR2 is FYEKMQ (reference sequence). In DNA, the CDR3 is TGTGCCAGCAGCCTAAAAGGGTTTCAACCCCTCCACTTT. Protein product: CASSLKGFQPLHF.

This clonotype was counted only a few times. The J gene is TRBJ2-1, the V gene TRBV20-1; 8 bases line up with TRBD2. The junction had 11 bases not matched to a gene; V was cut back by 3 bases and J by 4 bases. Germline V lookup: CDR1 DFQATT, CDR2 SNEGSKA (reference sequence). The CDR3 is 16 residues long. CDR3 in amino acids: CSASGSGDQTYNEQFF. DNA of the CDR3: TGCAGTGCTAGTGGTAGCGGGGACCAAACTTACAATGAGCAGTTCTTC.